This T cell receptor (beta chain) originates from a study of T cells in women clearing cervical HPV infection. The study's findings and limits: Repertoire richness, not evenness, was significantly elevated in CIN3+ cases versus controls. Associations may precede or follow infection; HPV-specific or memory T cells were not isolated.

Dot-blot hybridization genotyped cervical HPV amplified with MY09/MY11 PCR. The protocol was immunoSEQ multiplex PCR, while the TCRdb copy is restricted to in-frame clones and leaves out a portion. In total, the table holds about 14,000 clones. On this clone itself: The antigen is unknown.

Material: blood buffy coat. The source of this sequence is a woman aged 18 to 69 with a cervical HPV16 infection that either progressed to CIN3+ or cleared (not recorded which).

CDR3 DNA (partial): TGTGCCAGCAGCTTAAAGGGGGTGAACACTGAA. As protein: CASSLKGVNTE. The whole CDR3 region reads CASSLKGVNTEAFF. The J gene is TRBJ1-1, the V gene TRBV7-2; D perhaps matches TRBD1 (6 bases). The read comes to an end 3 residues before the CDR3 does, leaving the germline J gene to fill in the end. There are 14 residues in the CDR3. Germline-derived CDR1 and CDR2 are SGHTA and FQGNSA. Trimming took 2 bases from V and 0 from J, leaving 7 bases between them.